This T cell receptor beta chain was identified during a study of blood T cell repertoires in COVID-19. Generated by immunoSEQ multiplex PCR, the TCRdb table keeps only in-frame clones and is missing some. The sample includes over 450,000 clones, roughly 87% seen only once; the top ten take 0.8% to 0.9%. The CDR3 runs to 19 residues. The trim removed 4 bases at V and 1 base at J, leaving 14 bases unmatched. Germline V lookup: CDR1 MGHRA, CDR2 YSYEKL. Seattle enrolled patients during active infection and tracked them longitudinally. The chain joins TRBV4-1 to TRBJ2-1, with TRBD2 identical over 9 bases. The source of this sequence is a man between 18 and 35 years old with COVID-19, enrolled during active disease. Material: peripheral blood. CDR3 in amino acids: CASSPLQGGLAGSYNEQFF. The CDR3 bases are TGCGCCAGCAGCCCGCTCCAGGGGGGTCTAGCGGGATCCTACAATGAGCAGTTCTTC.